This T cell receptor (beta chain) was sequenced during a study of CD8+ T cells in alopecia areata. Broader study findings: The study also sequences resident alphabeta T cells of normal skin in scalp samples. It was lesional scalp, especially alopecia totalis/universalis, that showed higher clonality than normal scalp.

Sequencing relied on a cDNA template that was reverse transcribed from extracted RNA. Sequencing was performed with immunoSEQ multiplex PCR; in TCRdb, only in-frame clones are kept and a portion is missing. The sample records 150,000 to 200,000 clones, 50% to 65% being singletons. The V and J ends lost 1 base and 2 bases, in that order; junction bases with no gene match: 9. CDR3 length: 17 amino acids. CDR1 is MGHRA and CDR2 is YSYEKL in the germline V gene. Separation by sorting yielded CD4+ and CD8+ T cells from PBMCs. Concerning this clone: Antigen specificity is unknown.

The chain has TRBV4-1 and TRBJ2-3; 7 nucleotides agree with TRBD1. This TCR came from a human donor in good health. The sample comprised CD4+ T cells sorted from blood. CDR3 residues: CASSQVLTGTPTDTQYF. The CDR3 nucleotides are TGCGCCAGCAGCCAAGTTTTGACAGGGACCCCCACAGATACGCAGTATTTT.